Included here is one TCR beta chain sequence, with context. Its specificity is not known. V was clipped by 2 bases and J by 4 bases, with 7 bases between them. The CDR3 runs to 13 residues. In germline, CDR1 is MNHNY, CDR2 SVGAGI (reference sequence). The data were obtained in a study of CD8+ T cells in alopecia areata. Study summary: Treatment comprised oral tofacitinib, 5 to 10 mg twice daily, in treated patients.

Lesional scalp tissue (obtained by punch biopsy) and peripheral blood were collected from alopecia areata patients. PBMCs, the starting material, were the source of sorted CD4+ and CD8+ T cells. Broader study findings: An increase in clonality over normal scalp was evident in lesional scalp, especially alopecia totalis/universalis.

RNA extraction and reverse transcription yielded cDNA as sequencing template. TCRdb keeps only in-frame clones here, not all; method: immunoSEQ multiplex PCR. The sample carries 250,000 or so clones, around two thirds recorded once. Sequencing used CD4+ T cells sorted from blood, obtained at week 0. The sequence was obtained from a human donor with alopecia areata. V and J are TRBV6-6 and TRBJ2-3; D is unclear. CDR3: CASSYGLADTQYF. The DNA of the CDR3 is TGTGCCAGCAGTTACGGGCTTGCAGATACGCAGTATTTT.